This T cell receptor (beta chain) was captured by sequencing in a study of PD-L1 blockade in urothelial cancer. Whole-study context: At some point between 2013 and 2015, patients got going on atezolizumab, taking 1,200 mg intravenously every 3 weeks. Males with bladder-origin urothelial cancer made up about 90% of the 29 patients. Findings and limits, study-wide: For durable-benefit patients, tumor-associated blood clones expanded more at 3 weeks.

CDR1 is SQVTM and CDR2 is ANQGSEA in the germline V gene. J gave up 0 bases and V 4 bases, and 4 bases lay outside the gene matches. This CDR3 is built from 16 residues. Clones were sequenced by immunoSEQ multiplex PCR, and TCRdb holds only the in-frame ones, with some missing. Of 60,000 to 85,000 clones listed, about nine tenths are singletons. Only one count was recorded for this clone. The antigen remains unidentified. The sequence came from a woman in her 70s with urothelial cancer. The chain uses TRBV29-1 and TRBJ2-2, with 11 bases that match TRBD1. The source material was PBMCs, sampled around atezolizumab (anti-PD-L1) treatment. The CDR3: CSVGGTGGSNTGELFF. Here the CDR3 DNA reads TGCAGCGTTGGGGGGACAGGGGGGTCGAACACCGGGGAGCTGTTTTTT.